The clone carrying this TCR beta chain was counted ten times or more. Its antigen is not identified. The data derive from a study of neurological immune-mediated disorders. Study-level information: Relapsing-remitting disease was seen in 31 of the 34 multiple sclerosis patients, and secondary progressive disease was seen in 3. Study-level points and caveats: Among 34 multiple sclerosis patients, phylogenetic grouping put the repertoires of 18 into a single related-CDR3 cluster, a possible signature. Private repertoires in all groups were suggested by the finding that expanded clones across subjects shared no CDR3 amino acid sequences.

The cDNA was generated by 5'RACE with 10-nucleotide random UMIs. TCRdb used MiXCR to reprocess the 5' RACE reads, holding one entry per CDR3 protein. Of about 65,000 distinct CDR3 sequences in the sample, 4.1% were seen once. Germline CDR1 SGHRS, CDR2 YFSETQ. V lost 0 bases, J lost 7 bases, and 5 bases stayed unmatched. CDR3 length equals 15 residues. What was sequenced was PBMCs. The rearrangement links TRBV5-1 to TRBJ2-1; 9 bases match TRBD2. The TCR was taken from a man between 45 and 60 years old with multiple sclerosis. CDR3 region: CASSLDRGGANEQFF. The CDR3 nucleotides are TGCGCCAGCAGCTTGGATCGCGGGGGGGCGAATGAGCAGTTCTTC.